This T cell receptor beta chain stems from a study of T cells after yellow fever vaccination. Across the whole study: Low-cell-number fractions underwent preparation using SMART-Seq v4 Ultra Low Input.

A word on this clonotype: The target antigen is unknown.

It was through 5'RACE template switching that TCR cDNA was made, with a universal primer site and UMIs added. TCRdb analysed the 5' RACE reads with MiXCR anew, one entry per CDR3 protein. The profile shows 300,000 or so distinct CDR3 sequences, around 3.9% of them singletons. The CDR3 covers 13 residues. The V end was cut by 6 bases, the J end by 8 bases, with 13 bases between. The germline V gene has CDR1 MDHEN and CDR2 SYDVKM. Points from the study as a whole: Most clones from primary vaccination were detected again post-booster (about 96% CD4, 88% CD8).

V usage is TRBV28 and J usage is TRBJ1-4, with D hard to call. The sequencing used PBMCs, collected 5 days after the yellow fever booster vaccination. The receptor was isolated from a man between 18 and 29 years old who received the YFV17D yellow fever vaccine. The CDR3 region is CASRASPLEKLFF. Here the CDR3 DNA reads TGTGCCAGCAGGGCCAGCCCGCTGGAAAAACTGTTTTTT.